These 22 T cell receptor beta chains were all obtained from the same sample, sequenced in a study of blood T cell repertoires in COVID-19. Some clones are missing from TCRdb's copy, which holds only in-frame ones; the method was immunoSEQ multiplex PCR. This sample has approximately 200,000 clones, with around 79% found just once. The source material was peripheral blood. All receptors come from a woman in her thirties or forties with COVID-19, enrolled during active disease.

The V and J genes are TRBV29-1 and TRBJ1-1; 8 bases line up with TRBD1. The J segment lost 0 bases and the V segment lost 6 bases, leaving 6 bases of the junction unmatched. Germline-derived CDR1 and CDR2 are SQVTM and ANQGSEA. The CDR3 extends over 14 amino acids. The CDR3 is CSVTGQGMNTEAFF. The CDR3 DNA reads as TGCAGCGTCACCGGACAGGGCATGAACACTGAAGCTTTCTTT.

The V and J genes are TRBV12-5 and TRBJ2-1; 9 bases fit TRBD1. CDR3 length: 15 amino acids. V was clipped by 6 bases and J by 4 bases; unmatched bases: 7. Germline-derived CDR1 and CDR2 are LGHNT and FRNRAP. CDR3 protein: CASGVGQGLYNEQFF. The CDR3, as DNA: TGTGCTAGTGGCGTGGGACAGGGCCTTTACAATGAGCAGTTCTTC.

This chain joins TRBV9 and TRBJ1-1, with a possible D match to TRBD1 (6 bases). The germline V gene has CDR1 SGDLS and CDR2 YYNGEE. The CDR3 has 13 residues. Trimming left V 0 bases short and J 6 bases short, with 9 bases between. Here the CDR3 reads CASSVGGLAEAFF. In DNA, the CDR3 is TGTGCCAGCAGCGTAGGGGGGCTGGCTGAAGCTTTCTTT.

By share, this clone ranks as medium-sized. The chain uses TRBV4-3 and TRBJ1-1, with 8 positions matching TRBD1. CDR1 is LGHNA and CDR2 is YSLEER in the germline V gene. This CDR3 region has 15 residues. The V segment lost 4 bases and the J segment 7 bases; nucleotides outside the gene matches: 11. The CDR3 DNA follows: TGCGCCAGCAGCCTAGACTCGGACAGGGAGAGTGAAGCTTTCTTT. Protein: CASSLDSDRESEAFF.

The V and J genes are TRBV6-2 or TRBV6-3 and TRBJ1-1, with D uncertain. V lost 4 bases, J lost 8 bases, and 8 bases lay in between. Germline V gene sequence: CDR1 MNHEY, CDR2 SVGEGT. CDR3 size: 11 residues. The CDR3 DNA reads as TGTGCCAGCAGTTTCTCCTCCGAAGCTTTCTTT. Translated: CASSFSSEAFF.

This chain connects TRBV27 to TRBJ1-2; D remains ambiguous. The CDR3 runs 15 residues. Trimming took off 0 bases at V and 6 bases at J, with 14 bases between the two ends. The germline gives CDR1 MNHEY, CDR2 SMNVEV (reference sequence). The CDR3 DNA reads as TGTGCCAGCAGTTTATCCCTAGGAGGGAACGATGGCTACACCTTC. Its protein product is CASSLSLGGNDGYTF.

This chain joins TRBV5-4 and TRBJ2-3; D is perhaps TRBD2 (6 bases). Germline V gene sequence: CDR1 SGHNT, CDR2 YYREEE (reference sequence). This CDR3 contains 13 residues. V lost 3 bases and J 2 bases, leaving 7 bases between the germline ends. As DNA, the CDR3 is TGTGCCAGCAGCTCGGGGGTCACAGATACGCAGTATTTT. Residues: CASSSGVTDTQYF.

In its sample, this clone was seen many times. The chain uses TRBV18 and TRBJ2-7; D may be TRBD1 (6 bases). The germline gives CDR1 KGHSH, CDR2 LQKENI. V was shortened by 2 bases and J by 4 bases, with 9 bases between the two germline ends. The CDR3 consists of 13 residues. CDR3 coding DNA: TGTGCCAGCTCACCAACCAGGGGATACGAGCAGTACTTC. Its protein product is CASSPTRGYEQYF. The variable domain in full, completed from reference TRBV18 and TRBJ2-7, reads NAGVMQNPRHLVRRRGQEARLRCSPMKGHSHVYWYRQLPEEGLKFMVYLQKENIIDESGMPKERFSAEFPKEGPSILRIQQVVRGDSAAYFCASSPTRGYEQYFGPGTRLTVT.

The chain carries TRBV29-1 and TRBJ1-2, with D unresolved. The V end was cut by 4 bases, the J end by 5 bases, with 23 bases between. This CDR3 comprises 16 residues. Germline loops: CDR1 SQVTM, CDR2 ANQGSEA. The CDR3 nucleotides are TGCAGCGTTGGGGTCGGGGTCCTCCTCCCGGAATATGGCTACACCTTC. As protein: CSVGVGVLLPEYGYTF.

J is TRBJ1-2 and V is TRBV10-1, with D uncertain. The CDR3 spans 12 residues. The V gene lost 0 bases and the J gene lost 8 bases, with 7 bases spanning the gap. The germline CDR1 and CDR2 sequences are WNHNN and SYGVQD (reference sequence). Here the CDR3 DNA reads TGCGCCAGCAGTGAGTCCGGGTACGGCTACACCTTC. Protein sequence: CASSESGYGYTF.

V and J are TRBV5-5 and TRBJ1-5; tentative D call: TRBD1 (6 bases). Germline-derived CDR1 and CDR2 are SGHKS and YYEKEE (reference sequence). The CDR3 has 14 residues. The V end was cut by 0 bases, the J end by 5 bases, with 9 bases between. The CDR3 DNA reads as TGTGCCAGCAGCTTGGAGCAGGGGTATCAGCCCCAGCATTTT. Translating it yields CASSLEQGYQPQHF.

The chain is built from TRBV18 and TRBJ1-1, with D perhaps TRBD1 (5 bases). CDR3 size: 16 residues. Germline-derived CDR1 and CDR2 are KGHSH and LQKENI. V dropped 5 bases and J dropped 0 bases, with 16 bases sitting between them. CDR3 nucleotides: TGTGCCAGCTCAAGAGGGACGGGGGGGATGAACACTGAAGCTTTCTTT. This translates into CASSRGTGGMNTEAFF.

The V gene is TRBV11-2, the J gene TRBJ2-5; 8 nucleotides agree with TRBD1. J was trimmed by 2 bases and V by 1 base; bases with no gene match: 6. Germline lookup yields CDR1 SGHAT and CDR2 FQNNGV. This CDR3 has 16 amino acids. CDR3 sequence (DNA): TGTGCCAGCAGCTTAGTTTCGGGACAGGCTCAAGAGACCCAGTACTTC. This sequence encodes CASSLVSGQAQETQYF.

This clone has just one count. The chain uses TRBV10-2 and TRBJ1-1, with 8 bases fitting TRBD1. Germline V gene sequence: CDR1 WSHSY, CDR2 SAAADI. With 4 bases clipped from V and 0 bases from J, the junction kept 4 bases outside the gene matches. This CDR3 has 15 residues. The CDR3 DNA sequence: TGCGCCAGCAGTGCGCAGGGGGCGTTGAACACTGAAGCTTTCTTT. Amino acid sequence: CASSAQGALNTEAFF.

V gene TRBV3-1 (or the pseudogene TRBV3-2) combines with J gene TRBJ2-3, with 12 bases that match TRBD2. This CDR3 contains 19 residues. Germline CDR1 is LGHDT and CDR2 is YNNKEL (reference sequence). Losses at the gene ends were 5 bases for V and 1 base for J; bases not matched to a gene: 13. The CDR3 spells CASSKTSGGWFEGTDTQYF. CDR3 in DNA: TGTGCCAGCAGCAAGACTAGCGGGGGATGGTTTGAGGGCACAGATACGCAGTATTTT.

The sample holds one count of this clone. The V call is TRBV4-1, the J call TRBJ1-1; weak D call: TRBD1 (5 bases). Trimming removed 4 bases at V and 1 base at J, with 13 bases between. Germline V gene data show CDR1 as MGHRA and CDR2 as YSYEKL. CDR3 size: 15 residues. The CDR3 sequence is CASSPRQSENTEAFF. DNA for the CDR3: TGCGCCAGCAGCCCACGACAGTCCGAGAACACTGAAGCTTTCTTT.

The chain uses TRBV10-3 and TRBJ1-5, with D maybe TRBD1 (5 bases). Germline lookup yields CDR1 ENHRY and CDR2 SYGVKD. V lost 2 bases and J lost 6, with 11 bases in between. The CDR3 sequence is 14 residues long. The chain's CDR3 is CAISEGAVGQPQHF. CDR3 DNA sequence: TGTGCCATCAGTGAGGGGGCGGTGGGTCAGCCCCAGCATTTT.

The chain joins TRBV3-1 (or the pseudogene TRBV3-2) to TRBJ2-3; TRBD1 might be the D (5 bases). Deletions cut 0 bases from V and 6 bases from J, with 13 bases between. This CDR3 spans 15 amino acids. Per the germline V gene, CDR1 is LGHDT and CDR2 is YNNKEL (reference sequence). DNA of the CDR3: TGTGCCAGCAGCCAAGATAGGGGTTGGGGCGATACGCAGTATTTT. This gives the protein CASSQDRGWGDTQYF.

The genes are TRBV7-2 and TRBJ1-2; 9 bases line up with TRBD1. CDR1 SGHTA and CDR2 FQGNSA come from the germline V gene. V was clipped by 7 bases and J by 4 bases; unmatched bases: 4. CDR3 size: 13 residues. CDR3 protein: CASTTDRGYGYTF. The CDR3 DNA follows: TGTGCCAGCACCACGGACAGGGGCTATGGCTACACCTTC.

This clone was observed a few times. This rearrangement joins TRBV27 to TRBJ2-7, with TRBD2 matching 8 bases. Trimming cost V 10 bases and J 5 bases; bases outside gene matches: 7. Per germline, CDR1 MNHEY and CDR2 SMNVEV (reference sequence). This CDR3 has 12 amino acids. CDR3 protein: CATGTRTHEQYF. The CDR3 nucleotides are TGTGCCACCGGGACTAGGACCCACGAGCAGTACTTC.

This chain uses TRBV5-1 with TRBJ2-7; possible D gene TRBD1, 6 bases. Germline loops: CDR1 SGHRS, CDR2 YFSETQ. The CDR3 runs to 11 residues. The germline V and J ends were trimmed by 4 bases and 7 bases, with 9 bases remaining between them. CDR3 sequence reads: CASSRDREQYF. CDR3 sequence (DNA): TGCGCCAGCAGCCGTGACAGGGAGCAGTACTTC.

The chain links TRBV18 to TRBJ2-7, with 7 bases aligning to TRBD1. This CDR3 comprises 16 residues. Germline V lookup: CDR1 KGHSH, CDR2 LQKENI. V was clipped by 2 bases and J by 0 bases; unmatched bases: 7. CDR3 in DNA: TGTGCCAGCTCACCAGCCGGGACAGCTAACTCCTACGAGCAGTACTTC. Translated, it gives CASSPAGTANSYEQYF.